This TCR beta chain comes out of a study of OX40 agonist ivuxolimab in advanced cancers. The CDR3 runs 17 residues. The V gene's germline CDR1 is SGHNT and CDR2 YYREEE (reference sequence). V gave up 1 base and J gave up 0 bases; unmatched junction bases: 4. Only in-frame clones appear in the TCRdb table, and some are missing; sequencing was by immunoSEQ multiplex PCR. The table shows roughly 58,000 clones, with 65% to 80% occurring only once. J is TRBJ2-1 and V is TRBV5-4, with TRBD2 matching 10 bases. This material consisted of CD4+ or CD8+ T cells sorted from blood, taken in a trial of the OX40 agonist ivuxolimab. This clonotype was obtained from an adult with an advanced solid tumor such as melanoma, head and neck, liver or kidney cancer. CDR3 residues: CASSLRLAGDSYNEQFF. CDR3 coding DNA: TGTGCCAGCAGCTTGAGGCTAGCGGGGGACTCCTACAATGAGCAGTTCTTC.